These 21 T cell receptor beta chains share one sample of origin, sequenced in a study of T cells after posttransplantation cyclophosphamide. A marrow graft followed busulfan-fludarabine conditioning, with cyclophosphamide on days +3 and +4. TCRdb's copy holds only in-frame clones and misses some; the assay was immunoSEQ multiplex PCR. The sample is made up of about 7,500 clones, none counted only once. The sample was PBMCs, taken after allogeneic stem cell transplant with posttransplant cyclophosphamide. The receptors were sampled from a female patient in her 50s who received an allogeneic stem cell transplant from a related donor, was CMV-positive, and had no GVHD. Some of these T cells may belong to the graft donor.

The sample holds many counts of this clone. This rearrangement joins TRBV5-4 to TRBJ1-1; 7 positions agree with TRBD1. The CDR3 length is 14 residues. Germline V gives CDR1 SGHNT, CDR2 YYREEE (reference sequence). The V segment lost 2 bases and the J segment 4 bases; nucleotides outside the gene matches: 5. The CDR3 coding sequence is TGTGCCAGCAGCTTTACAGGGGTTGGCACTGAAGCTTTCTTT. Its translation is CASSFTGVGTEAFF.

This clone was observed many times. The V call is TRBV27, the J call TRBJ1-4; TRBD1 agrees at 7 bases. CDR1 is MNHEY, CDR2 SMNVEV, per germline (reference sequence). The CDR3 runs 16 residues. V shed 3 bases and J 8 bases; nucleotides not matched to a gene: 12. In nucleotides, the CDR3 is TGTGCCAGCAGTTTTTTCTCGGACAGGTGGAGGGAAAAACTGTTTTTT. Translated: CASSFFSDRWREKLFF.

This clone was seen ten or more times. The chain employs TRBV19 and TRBJ2-3; 9 bases line up with TRBD2. Germline trimming cut 7 bases from V and 6 bases from J; bases unmatched to any gene: 11. The CDR3 consists of 15 residues. CDR1 is LNHDA, CDR2 SQIVND, per germline (reference sequence). The CDR3 DNA sequence: TGTGCCAGTACCCCCCGGCCTAGCGGGAAGGATACGCAGTATTTT. It encodes CASTPRPSGKDTQYF. Based on the CDR3 plus reference TRBV19 and TRBJ2-3, the full variable domain is DGGITQSPKYLFRKEGQNVTLSCEQNLNHDAMYWYRQDPGQGLRLIYYSQIVNDFQKGDIAEGYSVSREKKESFPLTVTSAQKNPTAFYLCASTPRPSGKDTQYFGPGTRLTVL.

This clone has ten or more counts. The same CDR3 is also encoded by other DNA sequences in this sample. The V call is TRBV27, the J call TRBJ2-7, with no clear D. This CDR3 has 14 residues. Germline V CDR1 and CDR2: MNHEY, SMNVEV (reference sequence). V was cut by 2 bases and J by 7 bases, with 15 bases left in between. CDR3 coding DNA: TGTGCCAGCAGTTTAACGGATCCCCCCAGGGAGCAGTACTTC. Encoded protein: CASSLTDPPREQYF.

Ten or more counts support this clone. This sequence joins TRBV19 and TRBJ2-3; D uncertain. Germline lookup yields CDR1 LNHDA and CDR2 SQIVND (reference sequence). V lost 4 bases, J lost 2 bases, and 13 bases lay in between. This CDR3 contains 15 residues. CDR3 in DNA: TGTGCCAGTAGTAGCCGGCGGCCCTCCACAGATACGCAGTATTTT. Translated, it gives CASSSRRPSTDTQYF. Supplemented by reference TRBV19 and TRBJ2-3, the full variable domain reads DGGITQSPKYLFRKEGQNVTLSCEQNLNHDAMYWYRQDPGQGLRLIYYSQIVNDFQKGDIAEGYSVSREKKESFPLTVTSAQKNPTAFYLCASSSRRPSTDTQYFGPGTRLTVL.

The sample holds many counts of this clone. The V and J genes are TRBV12-3 or TRBV12-4 and TRBJ1-2; D is unclear. CDR3 size: 13 residues. Trimming removed 3 bases from V and 8 bases from J, with 13 bases in between. CDR3 loop: CASSLSGSWGYTF. Written as DNA, the CDR3 is TGTGCCAGCAGTTTGTCGGGGTCCTGGGGCTACACCTTC.

This clone was found many times. The gene calls are TRBV2 and TRBJ1-5, with D unclear. Deletions cut 8 bases from V and 5 bases from J, with 7 bases between. Germline values: CDR1 SNHLY, CDR2 FYNNEI. There are 11 residues in the CDR3. This chain's CDR3 is CASRVDQPQHF. Here the CDR3 DNA reads TGTGCCAGCCGGGTGGATCAGCCCCAGCATTTT. Together with reference TRBV2 and TRBJ1-5, the CDR3 gives the full variable domain: EPEVTQTPSHQVTQMGQEVILRCVPISNHLYFYWYRQILGQKVEFLVSFYNNEISEKSEIFDDQFSVERPDGSNFTLKIRSTKLEDSAMYFCASRVDQPQHFGDGTRLSIL.

This clone was picked up many times. The J gene is TRBJ2-7, the V gene TRBV6-5; D unresolved. The CDR3 has 13 amino acids. V was clipped by 5 bases and J by 2 bases, with 10 bases between them. Germline V gene lookup returns CDR1 MNHEY and CDR2 SVGAGI. The CDR3 region is CASSQTTAYEQYF. CDR3 nucleotide sequence: TGTGCCAGCAGTCAAACTACCGCCTACGAGCAGTACTTC.

This clone was counted ten times or more. CDR3 protein: CAGKREAEGELFF. CDR3 sequence (DNA): TGTGCCGGGAAGCGGGAGGCGGAGGGGGAGCTGTTTTTT. The chain joins TRBV30 to TRBJ2-2; 9 nucleotides align to TRBD2. Germline CDR1 reads GTSNPN; CDR2 reads SVGIG (reference sequence). The junction had 9 bases not matched to a gene; V was cut back by 8 bases and J by 8 bases. The CDR3 consists of 13 residues.

This clone has at least ten counts. The junction departs from the called germline gene at one end, perhaps through a read error. The J gene is TRBJ2-7, the V gene TRBV10-2; 8 bases line up with TRBD1. This CDR3 has 16 amino acids. Looked up from germline, CDR1 is WSHSY and CDR2 is SAAADI. CDR3 in amino acids: CASSEYRAGGSLRLDF. The CDR3 DNA follows: TGCGCCAGCAGTGAGTATAGGGCAGGGGGCTCCCTACGATTGGACTTC.

This clone has at least ten counts. V usage is TRBV5-1 and J usage is TRBJ2-7, with TRBD2 matching 12 bases. The CDR3 is made up of 17 amino acids. J was trimmed by 4 bases and V by 1 base; bases with no gene match: 9. Germline-derived CDR1 and CDR2 are SGHRS and YFSETQ. The CDR3 sequence: CASSLRLAGARIYEQYF. The CDR3 coding sequence is TGCGCCAGCAGCTTGCGACTAGCGGGAGCAAGGATATACGAGCAGTACTTC.

This clone has a count of ten or more. In DNA, the CDR3 is TGCGCCAGCAGCCCCTATTCCTTGTACGAGCAGTACTTC. It encodes CASSPYSLYEQYF. V gene TRBV5-1 combines with J gene TRBJ2-7, with D hard to call. The CDR3 covers 13 residues. Germline V gene sequence: CDR1 SGHRS, CDR2 YFSETQ. With 4 bases removed from V and 4 bases from J, the gap between germline ends came to 12 bases.

This clone was detected ten times or more. V usage is TRBV19 and J usage is TRBJ1-1, with D possibly being TRBD1 (6 bases). CDR1 LNHDA and CDR2 SQIVND come from the germline V gene (reference sequence). V lost 7 bases and J lost 10, with 19 bases in between. The CDR3 spans 13 residues. CDR3 sequence reads: CASTPREGDAAFF. The DNA of the CDR3 is TGTGCCAGTACCCCCCGGGAGGGGGATGCAGCTTTCTTT.

At least ten counts were recorded for this clone. The V call is TRBV2, the J call TRBJ1-1; D remains ambiguous. CDR1 is SNHLY and CDR2 is FYNNEI in the germline V gene. The ends were cut back, 5 bases at V and 0 bases at J, with 7 bases in the middle. The CDR3 runs to 13 residues. The CDR3 loop is CASSQYMNTEAFF. The CDR3 nucleotides are TGTGCCAGCAGTCAATACATGAACACTGAAGCTTTCTTT.

This clone came up many times. The chain joins TRBV15 to TRBJ2-2; 8 bases fit TRBD1. The CDR3 covers 15 residues. The ends lost 3 bases at V and 1 base at J; junction bases unmatched: 1. Germline lookup yields CDR1 LNHNV and CDR2 YYDKDF (reference sequence). CDR3 amino acids: CATSRGQVNTGELFF. CDR3 DNA sequence: TGTGCCACCAGCAGGGGACAGGTGAACACCGGGGAGCTGTTTTTT.

Ten or more counts support this clone. At one end, the junction sequence differs from germline, possibly due to a read error. V and J are TRBV18 and TRBJ2-5; 9 nucleotides match TRBD1. Germline values: CDR1 KGHSH, CDR2 LQKENI. This CDR3 comprises 11 residues. The CDR3 coding sequence is TGTGCCAGCTCAGGGACAGGGCGCCTACACTTC. It encodes CASSGTGRLHF. The full variable domain, its missing parts supplied by reference TRBV18 and TRBJ2-5, is NAGVMQNPRHLVRRRGQEARLRCSPMKGHSHVYWYRQLPEEGLKFMVYLQKENIIDESGMPKERFSAEFPKEGPSILRIQQVVRGDSAAYFCASSGTGRLHFGPGTRLLVL.

This clone is labeled as medium-sized. V usage is TRBV10-1 and J usage is TRBJ2-1; TRBD1 aligns across 8 bases. Trimming removed 4 bases from V and 8 bases from J; junction bases left unmatched: 16. The CDR3 sequence is 17 residues long. The germline V gene has CDR1 WNHNN and CDR2 SYGVQD (reference sequence). This chain's CDR3 is CASSGHSLGRGRDEQFF. In DNA form, the CDR3 reads TGCGCCAGCAGTGGGCACAGTCTCGGCAGGGGGCGGGATGAGCAGTTCTTC.

This clone was detected ten times or more. This rearrangement joins TRBV5-1 to TRBJ2-7; D is perhaps TRBD2 (6 bases). The CDR3 consists of 13 residues. CDR1 is SGHRS, CDR2 YFSETQ, per germline. The V end lost 1 base, the J end lost 3 bases, and 8 bases lay between the germline ends. The CDR3 reads CASSLSSGYEQYF. The CDR3, as DNA: TGCGCCAGCAGCTTGAGTAGCGGCTACGAGCAGTACTTC.

Ten or more counts support this clone. The V and J genes are TRBV7-2 and TRBJ1-1; TRBD1 is a possible D gene (5 bases). V lost 6 bases and J lost 4, with 12 bases in between. The germline CDR1 and CDR2 sequences are SGHTA and FQGNSA. CDR3 length equals 13 residues. CDR3 region: CASSSLGGTEAFF. The CDR3 DNA follows: TGTGCCAGCAGTTCACTGGGGGGCACTGAAGCTTTCTTT.

This clone was counted many times. The chain combines TRBV5-6 with TRBJ2-1, with 12 bases aligning to TRBD2. Trimming took 4 bases from V and 7 from J; bases not matched to a gene: 9. CDR1 SGHDT and CDR2 YYEEEE come from the germline V gene. CDR3 length equals 16 residues. CDR3 in amino acids: CASSHRLAGEQNEQFF. The CDR3 region has the DNA TGTGCCAGCAGCCATCGACTAGCGGGAGAGCAAAATGAGCAGTTCTTC.

This clone has at least ten counts. The V call is TRBV6-6, the J call TRBJ1-4, with 7 nucleotides matching TRBD1. Looked up from germline, CDR1 is MNHNY and CDR2 is SVGAGI (reference sequence). This CDR3 spans 14 amino acids. V shed 2 bases, J shed 7 bases, and the junction held 4 bases outside the gene matches. This chain's CDR3 is CASSYGGGGEKLFF. The CDR3 DNA reads TGTGCCAGCAGTTACGGAGGGGGCGGTGAAAAACTGTTTTTT.